The 22 T cell receptor beta chains below were found in one sample sequenced in a study of blood T cell repertoires in COVID-19. Profiled with immunoSEQ multiplex PCR; TCRdb holds only in-frame clones, not every one. The sample contains 200,000 to 250,000 clones, approximately 85% of which appear only once. Sequenced sample: peripheral blood. The source of these receptors is a woman aged 70-85 years with COVID-19, enrolled during active disease.

J is TRBJ1-2 and V is TRBV9; D might be TRBD1 (6 bases). This CDR3 contains 14 residues. Germline V gene data show CDR1 as SGDLS and CDR2 as YYNGEE. V was pared by 0 bases and J by 6 bases, with 12 bases between. CDR3 bases: TGTGCCAGCAGCGTAGCAGGACAGTCCGATGGCTACACCTTC. It specifies CASSVAGQSDGYTF.

J is TRBJ1-2 and V is TRBV5-8; maybe TRBD1 (6 bases). Germline V gene data show CDR1 as SGHTS and CDR2 as YDEGEE. CDR3 length: 15 residues. The V end was cut by 3 bases, the J end by 3 bases, with 15 bases between. The CDR3 here is CASSSVAGVDYGYTF. CDR3 bases: TGTGCCAGCAGCTCCGTGGCAGGGGTCGACTATGGCTACACCTTC.

This chain joins TRBV5-4 and TRBJ2-7; a possible D gene is TRBD2 (7 bases). The CDR3 is 15 residues long. Germline V gene data show CDR1 as SGHNT and CDR2 as YYREEE (reference sequence). The V and J ends lost 3 bases and 1 base respectively, with 14 bases between them. CDR3 region: CASSWGAGVSYEQYF. The CDR3 coding sequence is TGTGCCAGCAGCTGGGGGGCGGGGGTTTCCTACGAGCAGTACTTC.

The chain uses TRBV28 and TRBJ2-7; weak D call: TRBD1 (6 bases). V was clipped by 5 bases and J by 4 bases, with 18 bases between them. CDR3 size: 15 residues. CDR1 MDHEN and CDR2 SYDVKM come from the germline V gene. The CDR3 DNA follows: TGTGCCAGCAGTCACTTCCCGGGACAAACTTACGAGCAGTACTTC. Amino acids: CASSHFPGQTYEQYF. The full variable domain, its missing parts supplied by reference TRBV28 and TRBJ2-7, is DVKVTQSSRYLVKRTGEKVFLECVQDMDHENMFWYRQDPGLGLRLIYFSYDVKMKEKGDIPEGYSVSREKKERFSLILESASTNQTSMYLCASSHFPGQTYEQYFGPGTRLTVT.

This clone showed up just a few times. J is TRBJ1-2 and V is TRBV12-3 or TRBV12-4, with D uncertain. V dropped 4 bases and J dropped 3 bases, with 3 bases sitting between them. The CDR3 is made up of 11 amino acids. CDR3 residues: CASSSHYGYTF. The DNA of the CDR3 is TGTGCCAGCAGTTCTCACTATGGCTACACCTTC.

Here the CDR3 reads CASSQGQDNSPLHF. CDR3 nucleotides: TGCGCCAGCAGCCAAGGACAGGATAATTCACCCCTCCACTTT. The chain links TRBV4-1 to TRBJ1-6; weak D call: TRBD1 (6 bases). Germline V CDR1 and CDR2: MGHRA, YSYEKL. Trimming cost V 1 base and J 5 bases, with 6 bases left between them. CDR3 length: 14 amino acids.

This rearrangement joins TRBV28 to TRBJ1-1; D gene unclear. Trimming cost V 1 base and J 2 bases, with 8 bases left between them. Germline CDR1 reads MDHEN; CDR2 reads SYDVKM. The CDR3 runs 14 residues. The CDR3, as DNA: TGTGCCAGCAGTTTATTGACAAGAAACACTGAAGCTTTCTTT. Encoded protein: CASSLLTRNTEAFF.

In the case of this clone: This CDR3 is also generated by other DNA sequences in the sample. The chain couples TRBV6-2 or TRBV6-3 to TRBJ1-2; TRBD1 aligns across 7 bases. Per germline, CDR1 MNHEY and CDR2 SVGEGT. V was pared by 0 bases and J by 4 bases, with 2 bases of the junction left unmatched. The length of the CDR3 is 14 residues. Here the CDR3 reads CASSYSPGGYGYTF. Here the CDR3 DNA reads TGTGCCAGCAGTTACTCGCCAGGGGGCTATGGCTACACCTTC.

The chain links TRBV6-5 to TRBJ2-5; unclear D gene. Germline V gives CDR1 MNHEY, CDR2 SVGAGI. Trimming stripped 2 bases from V and 1 base from J, with 8 bases between. CDR3 length: 14 residues. For the CDR3, the DNA is TGTGCCAGCAGTTACATCAGGTCCCAAGAGACCCAGTACTTC. This encodes CASSYIRSQETQYF.

The V call is TRBV6-5, the J call TRBJ1-2; 7 positions agree with TRBD1. Germline CDR1 MNHEY, CDR2 SVGAGI. The CDR3 spans 16 residues. Trimming cost V 0 bases and J 2 bases; bases outside gene matches: 6. The CDR3 nucleotides are TGTGCCAGCAGTTACTCATACCCAGGGGGAAACTATGGCTACACCTTC. Amino acid sequence: CASSYSYPGGNYGYTF.

The J gene is TRBJ1-2, the V gene TRBV19; D is unclear. The germline V and J ends were trimmed by 1 base and 3 bases, with 12 bases remaining between them. Germline-derived CDR1 and CDR2 are LNHDA and SQIVND (reference sequence). This CDR3 region has 15 residues. The CDR3: CASSIGGGMYYGYTF. CDR3 in DNA: TGTGCCAGTAGTATAGGCGGAGGGATGTACTATGGCTACACCTTC. The variable domain in full, with the rest retrieved from reference TRBV19 and TRBJ1-2, is DGGITQSPKYLFRKEGQNVTLSCEQNLNHDAMYWYRQDPGQGLRLIYYSQIVNDFQKGDIAEGYSVSREKKESFPLTVTSAQKNPTAFYLCASSIGGGMYYGYTFGSGTRLTVV.

The genes are TRBV5-5 and TRBJ1-5; D remains ambiguous. The CDR3 totals 15 residues. Trimming left V 5 bases short and J 3 bases short, with 15 bases between. CDR1 and CDR2 (germline): SGHKS, YYEKEE (reference sequence). The CDR3 loop reads CASSFGNQPNQPQHF. The CDR3 DNA reads as TGTGCCAGCAGTTTCGGGAATCAACCCAATCAGCCCCAGCATTTT.

CDR3 residues: CASIQGAGNGNQPQHF. The CDR3 DNA reads as TGTGCCAGTATCCAAGGGGCGGGGAATGGCAATCAGCCCCAGCATTTT. The V and J genes are TRBV19 and TRBJ1-5, with TRBD1 as a possible D gene (5 bases). Germline assignment: CDR1 LNHDA and CDR2 SQIVND (reference sequence). Between the trimmed V and J ends, which lost 7 bases and 2 bases, there was a span of 18 bases. The CDR3 has 16 residues.

In regard to this clone: This CDR3 is also generated by other DNA sequences in the sample. V is TRBV6-5 and J is TRBJ1-1; TRBD1 matches 7 bases. The germline CDR1 and CDR2 sequences are MNHEY and SVGAGI. The ends lost 0 bases at V and 5 bases at J; junction bases unmatched: 6. This CDR3 comprises 15 residues. This CDR3 reads CASSYSNRGQTEAFF. In nucleotides, the CDR3 is TGTGCCAGCAGTTACTCGAATAGGGGGCAAACTGAAGCTTTCTTT.

The rearrangement joins TRBV5-1 to TRBJ1-1, with a possible D match to TRBD1 (5 bases). The CDR3 length is 14 residues. Germline CDR1 reads SGHRS; CDR2 reads YFSETQ. With 3 bases removed from V and 5 bases from J, the gap between germline ends came to 14 bases. The CDR3 reads CASSWRPGGTEAFF. Written as DNA, the CDR3 is TGCGCCAGCAGCTGGCGCCCGGGGGGGACTGAAGCTTTCTTT. The variable domain in full, with the rest retrieved from reference TRBV5-1 and TRBJ1-1, is KAGVTQTPRYLIKTRGQQVTLSCSPISGHRSVSWYQQTPGQGLQFLFEYFSETQRNKGNFPGRFSGRQFSNSRSEMNVSTLELGDSALYLCASSWRPGGTEAFFGQGTRLTVV.

DNA of the CDR3: TGTGCCAGCAGTTCAGGACTCTATGGCTACACCTTC. Protein: CASSSGLYGYTF. This sequence joins TRBV6-5 and TRBJ1-2; no reliable D call. The CDR3 loop spans 12 amino acids. Per the germline V gene, CDR1 is MNHEY and CDR2 is SVGAGI. V lost 4 bases, J lost 4 bases, and 7 bases lay in between.

CDR3 DNA: TGTGCCAGCAGCCCCTTTGCGACTAGCGGGGGGGGTTCGGGTGAGACCCAGTACTTC. Protein sequence: CASSPFATSGGGSGETQYF. The rearrangement joins TRBV3-1 (or the pseudogene TRBV3-2) to TRBJ2-5; TRBD2 aligns across 14 bases. Germline CDR1 reads LGHDT; CDR2 reads YNNKEL (reference sequence). This CDR3 has 19 residues. After removal of 4 bases from V and 5 bases from J, the junction contained 15 bases not matched to a gene.

The chain couples TRBV3-1 (or the pseudogene TRBV3-2) to TRBJ1-2; perhaps TRBD1 as D (6 bases). This CDR3 comprises 17 residues. V dropped 3 bases and J dropped 5 bases, with 22 bases sitting between them. Looked up from germline, CDR1 is LGHDT and CDR2 is YNNKEL (reference sequence). CDR3 region: CASSQRTTGTLGYGYTF. The DNA of the CDR3 is TGTGCCAGCAGCCAGCGGACCACAGGGACCTTAGGTTATGGCTACACCTTC.

The genes are TRBV19 and TRBJ1-2; 7 nucleotides agree with TRBD1. The CDR3 totals 12 residues. CDR1 is LNHDA, CDR2 SQIVND, per germline (reference sequence). Trimming took 8 bases from V and 8 from J; bases not matched to a gene: 8. The CDR3 bases are TGTGCCAGTGGTGGGACAGTTTACGGCTACACCTTC. It specifies CASGGTVYGYTF.

V and J are TRBV18 and TRBJ1-5; perhaps TRBD1 as D (5 bases). The CDR3 extends over 14 amino acids. Germline V gene lookup returns CDR1 KGHSH and CDR2 LQKENI. V was cut by 3 bases and J by 5 bases, with 11 bases left in between. The CDR3 DNA reads TGTGCCAGCTCACCTTCGGGCAGGGATCAGCCCCAGCATTTT. Protein product: CASSPSGRDQPQHF.

The chain joins TRBV4-3 to TRBJ1-3; 7 bases are a match to TRBD1. Trimming took 4 bases from V and 2 from J; bases not matched to a gene: 20. The CDR3 extends over 20 amino acids. The V gene's germline CDR1 is LGHNA and CDR2 YSLEER. CDR3: CASSRDGQQGQISPGNTIYF. The CDR3 DNA reads as TGCGCCAGCAGCCGCGATGGTCAACAGGGGCAGATTTCACCTGGAAACACCATATATTTT.

The chain employs TRBV19 and TRBJ2-5; 8 bases map to TRBD2. Per the germline V gene, CDR1 is LNHDA and CDR2 is SQIVND (reference sequence). With 5 bases clipped from V and 1 base from J, the junction kept 3 bases outside the gene matches. The CDR3 runs 14 residues. The DNA for the CDR3 is TGTGCCAGTAGTGTTAGCGGGACCCAAGAGACCCAGTACTTC. Its protein is CASSVSGTQETQYF.